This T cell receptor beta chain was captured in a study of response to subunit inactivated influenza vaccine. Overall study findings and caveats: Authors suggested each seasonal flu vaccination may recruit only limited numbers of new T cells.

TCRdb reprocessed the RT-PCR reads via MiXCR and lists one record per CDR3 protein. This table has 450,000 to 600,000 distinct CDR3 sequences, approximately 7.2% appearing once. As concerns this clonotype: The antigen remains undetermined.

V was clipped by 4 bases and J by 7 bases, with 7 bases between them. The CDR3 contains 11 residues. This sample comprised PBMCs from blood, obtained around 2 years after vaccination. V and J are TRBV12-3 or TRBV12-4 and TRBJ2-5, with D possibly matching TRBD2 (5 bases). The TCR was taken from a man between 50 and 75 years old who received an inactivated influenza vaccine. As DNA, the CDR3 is TGTGCCAGCAGTTACGAGGGGACCCAGTACTTC. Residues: CASSYEGTQYF.